The sequence of this T cell receptor (beta chain) was determined in a study of blood T cell repertoires in COVID-19. On the study more broadly: The cDNA or gDNA used as material had been derived from T cells, B-cell-depleted T cells, or PBMCs.

V was trimmed by 0 bases and J by 2 bases, leaving 8 bases between them. The CDR3 contains 15 residues. Germline values: CDR1 SGHNT, CDR2 YYREEE (reference sequence). Measured with immunoSEQ multiplex PCR; TCRdb has only the in-frame clones, and not every one. The sample has about 78,000 clones, approximately 86% seen once. The sample was peripheral blood. The rearrangement links TRBV5-4 to TRBJ2-2; D is ambiguous. The sequence derives from a middle-aged man with active or convalescent COVID-19. The CDR3 bases are TGTGCCAGCAGCTTGGGCAGGTTAAACACCGGGGAGCTGTTTTTT. This sequence encodes CASSLGRLNTGELFF.